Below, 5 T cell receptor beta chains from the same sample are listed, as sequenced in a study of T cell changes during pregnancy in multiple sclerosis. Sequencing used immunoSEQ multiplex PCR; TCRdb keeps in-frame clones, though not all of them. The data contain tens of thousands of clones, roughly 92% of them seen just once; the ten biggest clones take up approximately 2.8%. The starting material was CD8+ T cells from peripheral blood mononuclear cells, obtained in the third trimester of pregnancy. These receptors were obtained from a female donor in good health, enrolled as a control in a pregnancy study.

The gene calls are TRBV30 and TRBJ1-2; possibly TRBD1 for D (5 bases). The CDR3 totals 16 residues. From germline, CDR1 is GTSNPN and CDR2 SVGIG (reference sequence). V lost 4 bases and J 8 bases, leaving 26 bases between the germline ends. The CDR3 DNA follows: TGTGCCTGGACCAGGGCAACGGATACTCGCCGGGGGGGCTACACCTTC. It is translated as CAWTRATDTRRGGYTF. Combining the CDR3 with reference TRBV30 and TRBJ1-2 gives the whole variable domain SQTIHQWPATLVQPVGSPLSLECTVEGTSNPNLYWYRQAAGRGLQLLFYSVGIGQISSEVPQNLSASRPQDRQFILSSKKLLLSDSGFYLCAWTRATDTRRGGYTFGSGTRLTVV.

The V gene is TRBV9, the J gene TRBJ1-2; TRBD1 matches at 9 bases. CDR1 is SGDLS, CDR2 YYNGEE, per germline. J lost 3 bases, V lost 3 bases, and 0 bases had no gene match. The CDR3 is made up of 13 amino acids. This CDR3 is CASSGDRDYGYTF. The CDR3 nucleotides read TGTGCCAGCAGCGGGGACAGGGACTATGGCTACACCTTC.

The CDR3 region has the DNA TGCAGCACTCTTCGGACAAGAGAGACGAACACTGAAGCTTTCTTT. This sequence encodes CSTLRTRETNTEAFF. The chain has TRBV29-1 and TRBJ1-1, with a weak D call TRBD1 (5 bases). This CDR3 has 15 residues. Germline V gives CDR1 SQVTM, CDR2 ANQGSEA. V shed 8 bases and J shed 1 base, with 20 bases lying between them.

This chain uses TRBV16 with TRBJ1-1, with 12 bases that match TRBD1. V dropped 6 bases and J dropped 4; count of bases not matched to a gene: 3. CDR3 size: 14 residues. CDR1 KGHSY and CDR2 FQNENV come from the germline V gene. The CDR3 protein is CASRRDRGLTEAFF. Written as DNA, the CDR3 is TGTGCCAGCAGGAGGGACAGGGGGCTCACTGAAGCTTTCTTT.

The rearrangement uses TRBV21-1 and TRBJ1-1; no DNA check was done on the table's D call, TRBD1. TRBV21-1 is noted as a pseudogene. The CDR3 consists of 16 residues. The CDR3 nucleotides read TGTGCCAGCAGCAAAGGAGAAAACAGGGAAAACACTGAAGCTTTCTTT. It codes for CASSKGENRENTEAFF.